This T cell receptor beta chain originates from a study of T cells after yellow fever vaccination. A few counts support this clonotype. Its target is not known. Points from the study as a whole: Abundant clonotypes from the bulk population could get into FACS-sorted repertoires as contaminants. The secondary response was weaker but peaked faster, day 5 versus 15.

Each CDR3 protein is one row after TCRdb ran MiXCR on the 5' RACE reads. This table holds 500,000 to 650,000 distinct CDR3 sequences, around 12% found once. CDR3 size: 20 residues. The germline V gene encodes CDR1 ENHRY and CDR2 SYGVKD. The V gene end was trimmed by 2 bases and the J gene end by 1 base; junction bases not matched to a gene: 13. The gene calls are TRBV10-3 and TRBJ2-3; 12 bases are shared with TRBD2. The receptor was derived from a man aged 25-45 years who received the YFV17D yellow fever vaccine. The material was PBMCs, obtained on the day of the yellow fever booster vaccination. CDR3 loop: CAISERGRWTSGNRTDTQYF. CDR3 sequence (DNA): TGTGCCATCAGTGAGAGGGGTCGGTGGACTAGCGGGAACCGCACAGATACGCAGTATTTT.